This paragraph covers one T cell receptor (beta chain) sequence. Clones were sequenced by immunoSEQ multiplex PCR, and TCRdb holds only the in-frame ones, with some missing. The sample includes roughly 210,000 clones, around 87% of them seen just once. These data originate in a study of blood T cell repertoires in COVID-19. About the study: What the recovered Cohort 3 donors had was two negative PCRs, clearance, or symptom resolution. The origin of the acute and convalescent COVID-19 samples was the United States, Italy and Spain.

Enrollees, about 18 to 90 years old, lived in some 24 US areas. The germline V gene encodes CDR1 SGHKS and CDR2 YYEKEE (reference sequence). V lost 3 bases to trimming and J lost 6 bases; unmatched junction nucleotides: 10. This CDR3 region has 15 residues. The TCR comes from a man aged 25 to 45 in a cohort exposed to, infected with or recovered from COVID-19 (not recorded which). This sequence joins TRBV5-5 and TRBJ1-2, with 8 bases identical to TRBD1. Material for sequencing was PBMCs or T cells enriched from blood (not recorded which). This CDR3 is CASSYGTGRRDGYTF. The CDR3 DNA reads as TGTGCCAGCAGCTATGGGACAGGACGGCGTGATGGCTACACCTTC.